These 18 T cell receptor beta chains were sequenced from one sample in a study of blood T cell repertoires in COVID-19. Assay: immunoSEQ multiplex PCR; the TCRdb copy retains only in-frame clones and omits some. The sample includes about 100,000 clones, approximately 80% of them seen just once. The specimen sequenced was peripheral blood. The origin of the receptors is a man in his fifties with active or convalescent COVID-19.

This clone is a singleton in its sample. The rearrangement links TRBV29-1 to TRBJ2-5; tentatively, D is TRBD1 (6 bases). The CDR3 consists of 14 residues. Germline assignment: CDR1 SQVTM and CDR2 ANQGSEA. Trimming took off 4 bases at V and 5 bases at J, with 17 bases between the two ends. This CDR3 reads CSVGIQGNRETQYF. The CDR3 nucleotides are TGCAGCGTTGGTATACAGGGTAACAGGGAGACCCAGTACTTC.

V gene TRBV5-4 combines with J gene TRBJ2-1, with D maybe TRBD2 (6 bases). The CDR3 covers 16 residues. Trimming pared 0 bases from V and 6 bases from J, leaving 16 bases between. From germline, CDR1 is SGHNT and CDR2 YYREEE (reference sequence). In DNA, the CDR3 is TGTGCCAGCAGCTTGGCCGGCGGGAAAGGTGGCAATGAGCAGTTCTTC. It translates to CASSLAGGKGGNEQFF.

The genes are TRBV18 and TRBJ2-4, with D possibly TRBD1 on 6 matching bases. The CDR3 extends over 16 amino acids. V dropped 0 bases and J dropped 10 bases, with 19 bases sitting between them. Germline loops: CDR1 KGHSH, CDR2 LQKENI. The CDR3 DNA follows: TGTGCCAGCTCACCACCAAGTGTTCTGGGACAAGAAATTCAGTACTTC. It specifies CASSPPSVLGQEIQYF.

The DNA of the CDR3 is TGCGCCAGCAGCCAAGCAACTAGGAGGGACGAGCAGTACTTC. Amino acids: CASSQATRRDEQYF. V and J are TRBV4-1 and TRBJ2-7; a weak D match, TRBD2 (6 bases). This CDR3 is 14 amino acids long. V was trimmed by 1 base and J by 5 bases, leaving 12 bases between them. Per the germline V gene, CDR1 is MGHRA and CDR2 is YSYEKL.

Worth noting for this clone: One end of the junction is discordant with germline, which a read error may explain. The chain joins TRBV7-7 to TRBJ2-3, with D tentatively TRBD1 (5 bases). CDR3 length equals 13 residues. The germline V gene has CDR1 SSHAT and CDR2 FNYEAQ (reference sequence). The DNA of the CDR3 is TGTGCTAGCAGCTTCTCCCCAGGGGATACGCAGTATTTT. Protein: CASSFSPGDTQYF.

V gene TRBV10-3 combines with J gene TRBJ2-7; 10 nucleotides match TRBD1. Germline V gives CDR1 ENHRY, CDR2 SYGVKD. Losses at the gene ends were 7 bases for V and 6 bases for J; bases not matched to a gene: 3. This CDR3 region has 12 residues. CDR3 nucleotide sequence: TGTGCCATCATGCGGACAGGGGGCGAGCAGTACTTC. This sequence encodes CAIMRTGGEQYF.

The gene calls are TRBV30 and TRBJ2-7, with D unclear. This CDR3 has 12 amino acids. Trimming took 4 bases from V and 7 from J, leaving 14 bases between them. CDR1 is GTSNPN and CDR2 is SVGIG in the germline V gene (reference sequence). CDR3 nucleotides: TGTGCCTGGAATGGATACTTCGGGGAGCAGTACTTC. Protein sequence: CAWNGYFGEQYF.

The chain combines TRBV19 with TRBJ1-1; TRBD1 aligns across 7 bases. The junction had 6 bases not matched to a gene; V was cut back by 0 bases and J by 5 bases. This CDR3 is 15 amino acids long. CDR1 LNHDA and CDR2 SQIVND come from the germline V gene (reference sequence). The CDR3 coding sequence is TGTGCCAGTAGTATAGATCCCAGGGGGAGGACTGAAGCTTTCTTT. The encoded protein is CASSIDPRGRTEAFF.

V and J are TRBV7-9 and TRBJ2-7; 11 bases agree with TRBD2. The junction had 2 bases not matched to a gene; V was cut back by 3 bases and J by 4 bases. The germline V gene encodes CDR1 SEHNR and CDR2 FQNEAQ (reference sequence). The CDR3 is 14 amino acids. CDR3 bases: TGTGCCAGCAGCTTTAGCGGGAGGGCGTACGAGCAGTACTTC. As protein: CASSFSGRAYEQYF.

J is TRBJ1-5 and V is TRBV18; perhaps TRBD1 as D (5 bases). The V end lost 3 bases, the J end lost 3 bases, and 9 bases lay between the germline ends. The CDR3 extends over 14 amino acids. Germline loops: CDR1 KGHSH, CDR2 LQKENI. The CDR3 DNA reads TGTGCCAGCTCACCCGACAGCTACAATCAGCCCCAGCATTTT. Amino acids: CASSPDSYNQPQHF.

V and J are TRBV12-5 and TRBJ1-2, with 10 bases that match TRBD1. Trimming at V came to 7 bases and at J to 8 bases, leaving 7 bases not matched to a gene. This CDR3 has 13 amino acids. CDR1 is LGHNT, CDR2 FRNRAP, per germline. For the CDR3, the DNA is TGTGCTAGTGTCAAAGACAGGGGGCAGGGCTACACCTTC. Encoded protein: CASVKDRGQGYTF.

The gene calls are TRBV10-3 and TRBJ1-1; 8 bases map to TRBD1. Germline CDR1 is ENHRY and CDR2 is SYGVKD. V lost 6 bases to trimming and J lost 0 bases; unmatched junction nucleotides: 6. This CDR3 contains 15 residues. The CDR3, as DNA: TGTGCCATCAGAGGTGGACAGGGTATGAACACTGAAGCTTTCTTT. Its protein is CAIRGGQGMNTEAFF.

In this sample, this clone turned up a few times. The CDR3 DNA reads as TGTGCCAGCAGCGCAAGCGGGAGGGGTTTTGGCACAGATACGCAGTATTTT. As protein: CASSASGRGFGTDTQYF. The V and J genes are TRBV3-1 (or the pseudogene TRBV3-2) and TRBJ2-3; the match to TRBD2 covers 10 bases. Trimming cost V 5 bases and J 1 base; bases outside gene matches: 9. Germline V lookup: CDR1 LGHDT, CDR2 YNNKEL (reference sequence). The CDR3 is made up of 17 amino acids.

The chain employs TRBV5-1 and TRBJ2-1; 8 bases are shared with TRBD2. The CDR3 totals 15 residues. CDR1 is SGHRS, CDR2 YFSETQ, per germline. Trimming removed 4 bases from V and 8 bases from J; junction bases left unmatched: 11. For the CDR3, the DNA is TGCGCCAGCAGCCTGGGCCAACAGCGGGAGTATGAGCAGTTCTTC. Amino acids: CASSLGQQREYEQFF. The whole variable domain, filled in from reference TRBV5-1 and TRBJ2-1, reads KAGVTQTPRYLIKTRGQQVTLSCSPISGHRSVSWYQQTPGQGLQFLFEYFSETQRNKGNFPGRFSGRQFSNSRSEMNVSTLELGDSALYLCASSLGQQREYEQFFGPGTRLTVL.

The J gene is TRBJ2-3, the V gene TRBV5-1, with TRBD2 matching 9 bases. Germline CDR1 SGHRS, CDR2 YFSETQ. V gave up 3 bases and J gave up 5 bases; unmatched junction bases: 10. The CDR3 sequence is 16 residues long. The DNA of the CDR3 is TGCGCCAGCAGCTCCGGGAGTAGCGGGAGCGGAGATACGCAGTATTTT. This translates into CASSSGSSGSGDTQYF.

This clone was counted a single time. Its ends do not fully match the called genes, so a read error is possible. The CDR3 DNA reads TGTGCCACCAGTGGGGGGACTAGATACAATGGGCAGTTCTTC. This sequence encodes CATSGGTRYNGQFF. The chain employs TRBV24-1 and TRBJ2-1, with 8 positions matching TRBD2. The CDR3 sequence is 14 residues long. In germline, CDR1 is KGHDR, CDR2 SFDVKD.

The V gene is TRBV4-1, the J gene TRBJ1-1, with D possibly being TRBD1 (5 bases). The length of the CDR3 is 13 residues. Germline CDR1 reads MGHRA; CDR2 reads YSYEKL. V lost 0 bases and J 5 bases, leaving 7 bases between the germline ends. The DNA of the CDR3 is TGCGCCAGCAGCCAAGAGGGGGGAACTGAAGCTTTCTTT. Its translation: CASSQEGGTEAFF.

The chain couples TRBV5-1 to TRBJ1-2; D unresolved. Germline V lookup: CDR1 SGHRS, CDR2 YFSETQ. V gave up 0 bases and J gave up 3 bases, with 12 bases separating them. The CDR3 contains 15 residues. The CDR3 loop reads CASSLGSREHYGYTF. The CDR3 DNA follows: TGCGCCAGCAGCTTGGGCTCGAGGGAGCACTATGGCTACACCTTC. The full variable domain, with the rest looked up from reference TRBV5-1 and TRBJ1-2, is KAGVTQTPRYLIKTRGQQVTLSCSPISGHRSVSWYQQTPGQGLQFLFEYFSETQRNKGNFPGRFSGRQFSNSRSEMNVSTLELGDSALYLCASSLGSREHYGYTFGSGTRLTVV.